The clone carrying this T cell receptor beta chain came up many times. Antigen specificity is unknown. The germline V gene has CDR1 MNHNS and CDR2 SASEGT. This CDR3 contains 14 residues. Trimming shortened V by 7 bases and J by 1 base, and 13 bases separated the two germline ends. TCRdb called the 5' RACE reads again in MiXCR, with one record for every CDR3 protein. This table has roughly 710,000 distinct CDR3 sequences, over 5% appearing once. The data are from a study of identical twins. Study-level findings and limits: Where beta out-of-frame sequences were concerned, excess twin sharing was weaker.

Sequencing used naive T cells sorted from blood. This clonotype was obtained from a man aged 18 to 30 in good health. This chain joins TRBV6-1 and TRBJ1-2, with D unresolved. In nucleotides, the CDR3 is TGTGCCAGCACACCCACCGGAAGTAACTATGGCTACACCTTC. This encodes CASTPTGSNYGYTF.